The subject of this entry is one T cell receptor (beta chain). This clone appeared once. Which antigen it targets is not known. The record has no base qualities; no much larger clone is one base away. The library was generated by the immunoSEQ multiplex PCR assay. TCRdb provides this immuneACCESS table in a form limited to in-frame rearrangements. Some clones are lacking; in checked studies, under half of them reflect an unresolved V gene, and why the rest are absent is not known. For this sample there are 99,000 or so clones; 82% appear just once. About 2% of the sample goes to the ten largest clones. This specimen comes from a study of control samples from healthy donors and cancer patients (dated by TCRdb to the early 2020s). The clonotype was recovered from a man between 60 and 75 years old in good health. Sequenced input: blood.

The CDR3 loop reads CASSSLVGDGSYNSPLHF. The sequenced DNA is TGTGCCAGCAGCAGCTTAGTAGGGGATGGGTCCTATAATTCACCCCTCCACTTT. The sequence links TRBV7-8 to TRBJ1-6; the D region possibly corresponds to TRBD1 (5 bases align). The CDR3 measures 18 amino acids from cysteine to phenylalanine. Only the CDR3 portion is preserved as DNA: 54 bases, with reading frame beginning at the first base. The junction shows trimming of 5 bases on V and 1 base on J, plus 18 bases between the germline ends. CDR1 and CDR2, looked up from the germline V gene, are SGHVS and FQNEAQ. The full variable domain, with segments outside the CDR3 supplied by the reference TRBV7-8 and TRBJ1-6 proteins, appears as GAGVSQSPRYKVAKRGQDVALRCDPISGHVSLFWYQQALGQGPEFLTYFQNEAQLDKSGLPSDRFFAERPEGSVSTLKIQRTQQEDSAVYLCASSSLVGDGSYNSPLHFGNGTRLTVT.